This entry lists 32 T cell receptor beta chains sequenced from one sample in a study of T-cell reconstitution after alpha-beta-depleted transplantation in children. Preparation of the TCRbeta library was carried out with unique molecular identifiers. In TCRdb, the PCR reads were re-called with MiXCR into one record per CDR3 protein. The sample contains about 830,000 distinct CDR3 sequences, around 15% of which appear only once. Sample: PBMCs, mostly from graft donor cells, taken 360 days after TCRalphabeta/CD19-depleted stem cell transplant. The source is a male patient between 10 and 17 years old who had a stem cell transplant for acute lymphoblastic leukemia, so the T cells may come from the graft donor.

This clonotype showed up just a few times. The chain carries TRBV12-3 or TRBV12-4 and TRBJ2-7; D call uncertain. The germline V and J ends were trimmed by 6 bases and 1 base, with 16 bases remaining between them. The length of the CDR3 is 15 residues. CDR3 sequence (DNA): TGTGCCAGCAGCATCTCTCGAATGACGTCCTACGAGCAGTACTTC. Its translation: CASSISRMTSYEQYF.

This clonotype was counted a few times. CDR3 nucleotides: TGCGCCAGCAGCTTGGTTAGGGCGACGGAGACCCAGTACTTC. Amino acid sequence: CASSLVRATETQYF. The chain couples TRBV5-1 to TRBJ2-5; no definite D call. V lost 0 bases and J lost 5, with 11 bases in between. The CDR3 runs to 14 residues. Germline CDR1 reads SGHRS; CDR2 reads YFSETQ.

This clonotype has ten or more counts. V usage is TRBV11-2 and J usage is TRBJ1-5; 7 positions match TRBD1. CDR3 size: 15 residues. The V segment lost 3 bases and the J segment 0 bases; nucleotides outside the gene matches: 2. The V gene's germline CDR1 is SGHAT and CDR2 FQNNGV. CDR3 sequence: CASSFTGDSNQPQHF. The CDR3 DNA reads as TGTGCCAGCAGCTTTACAGGGGATAGCAATCAGCCCCAGCATTTT.

This clonotype was seen many times. This chain uses TRBV12-3 or TRBV12-4 with TRBJ2-1; D possibly corresponds to TRBD2 (6 bases). V was clipped by 8 bases and J by 9 bases, with 14 bases between them. This CDR3 has 12 residues. CDR3 nucleotide sequence: TGTGCCAGCGGGAGACTAGTAGGTGAGCAGTTCTTC. It is translated as CASGRLVGEQFF.

The chain combines TRBV20-1 with TRBJ1-1; the D is unclear. This CDR3 has 12 amino acids. Germline values: CDR1 DFQATT, CDR2 SNEGSKA (reference sequence). V gave up 6 bases and J gave up 6 bases, with 14 bases separating them. The CDR3 region is CSARRSGAEAFF. CDR3 nucleotides: TGCAGTGCAAGGAGGTCGGGCGCTGAAGCTTTCTTT.

This clonotype occurred a few times. J is TRBJ2-4 and V is TRBV3-1; possible D gene TRBD2, 5 bases. This CDR3 region has 14 residues. The V gene lost 1 base and the J gene lost 8 bases, with 12 bases spanning the gap. Per germline, CDR1 LGHDT and CDR2 YNNKEL (reference sequence). The CDR3 is CASSQGASMYIQYF. For the CDR3, the DNA is TGTGCCAGCAGCCAAGGGGCTAGCATGTACATTCAGTACTTC.

This clonotype was counted a few times. The V gene is TRBV6-5, the J gene TRBJ2-5; D may be TRBD2 (7 bases). CDR1 MNHEY and CDR2 SVGAGI come from the germline V gene. The CDR3 length is 17 residues. V was shortened by 2 bases and J by 2 bases, with 18 bases between the two germline ends. CDR3 bases: TGTGCCAGCAGTTACGGGGGGGCTAGCGGCCCGCAAGAGACCCAGTACTTC. Translated: CASSYGGASGPQETQYF.

The V and J genes are TRBV14 and TRBJ1-5; D unclear. Germline loops: CDR1 SGHDN, CDR2 FVKESK. Trimming left V 3 bases short and J 5 bases short, with 20 bases between. The CDR3 consists of 17 residues. CDR3 sequence (DNA): TGTGCCAGCAGCCACACCTTCGCCCCGGACGGATATCAGCCCCAGCATTTT. Its protein is CASSHTFAPDGYQPQHF. The variable domain in full, with the rest retrieved from reference TRBV14 and TRBJ1-5, is EAGVTQFPSHSVIEKGQTVTLRCDPISGHDNLYWYRRVMGKEIKFLLHFVKESKQDESGMPNNRFLAERTGGTYSTLKVQPAELEDSGVYFCASSHTFAPDGYQPQHFGDGTRLSIL.

This clonotype occurred many times. The chain combines TRBV12-3 or TRBV12-4 with TRBJ1-1; TRBD1 might be the D (6 bases). The CDR3 loop spans 14 amino acids. Trimming shortened V by 2 bases and J by 3 bases, and 10 bases separated the two germline ends. The CDR3 loop is CASSLPRGHTEAFF. Here the CDR3 DNA reads TGTGCCAGCAGTTTACCTCGGGGGCACACTGAAGCTTTCTTT.

The chain links TRBV20-1 to TRBJ2-7; perhaps TRBD1 as D (6 bases). Germline CDR1 is DFQATT and CDR2 is SNEGSKA (reference sequence). The CDR3 spans 13 residues. V gave up 2 bases and J gave up 2 bases, with 10 bases separating them. For the CDR3, the DNA is TGCAGTGCTAGATGGGACACCACCTACGAGCAGTACTTC. Its translation: CSARWDTTYEQYF.

The chain has TRBV7-6 and TRBJ2-5; 7 bases fit TRBD2. Germline loops: CDR1 SGHVS, CDR2 FNYEAQ. The CDR3 is 15 residues long. V lost 3 bases to trimming and J lost 5 bases; unmatched junction nucleotides: 9. The CDR3 DNA sequence: TGTGCCAGCAGCTTCAGAAGGCAGGGAGGGGAGACCCAGTACTTC. It yields the protein CASSFRRQGGETQYF.

The chain has TRBV7-3 and TRBJ2-3; 11 nucleotides align to TRBD2. The junction had 6 bases not matched to a gene; V was cut back by 2 bases and J by 2 bases. Germline-derived CDR1 and CDR2 are SGHTA and FQGTGA. The CDR3 length is 17 residues. The CDR3 DNA follows: TGTGCCAGCAGCTTATACAGACTAGCGGGAACCACAGATACGCAGTATTTT. Its protein is CASSLYRLAGTTDTQYF.

This chain joins TRBV20-1 and TRBJ2-1; D ambiguous. Between the trimmed V and J ends, which lost 5 bases and 0 bases, there was a span of 11 bases. Germline CDR1 is DFQATT and CDR2 is SNEGSKA (reference sequence). This CDR3 has 14 amino acids. This CDR3 is CSAVRSSSYNEQFF. In DNA form, the CDR3 reads TGCAGTGCTGTCAGATCGAGCTCCTACAATGAGCAGTTCTTC.

V is TRBV29-1 and J is TRBJ2-7; no definite D call. This CDR3 spans 11 amino acids. Deletions cut 6 bases from V and 2 bases from J, with 8 bases between. Germline CDR1 SQVTM, CDR2 ANQGSEA. The CDR3 protein is CSVGITYEQYF. The CDR3 DNA follows: TGCAGCGTCGGTATCACCTACGAGCAGTACTTC.

This sequence joins TRBV5-1 and TRBJ2-7, with D possibly matching TRBD2 (5 bases). The CDR3 consists of 14 residues. V was cut by 7 bases and J by 3 bases, with 17 bases left in between. Germline CDR1 reads SGHRS; CDR2 reads YFSETQ. CDR3 sequence (DNA): TGCGCCAGCGCCCCTCGGCGGGCTATCTACGAGCAGTACTTC. Its protein product is CASAPRRAIYEQYF.

Many counts were recorded for this clonotype. The chain is built from TRBV20-1 and TRBJ2-2; D assignment may be TRBD1 or TRBD2 (5 bases each). Trimming removed 5 bases from V and 4 bases from J, with 8 bases in between. This CDR3 comprises 12 residues. The germline V gene encodes CDR1 DFQATT and CDR2 SNEGSKA (reference sequence). CDR3 DNA: TGCAGTGCTTGGGACCTCACCGGGGAGCTGTTTTTT. As protein: CSAWDLTGELFF.

The V call is TRBV29-1, the J call TRBJ2-7; D is uncertain. The CDR3 sequence is 12 residues long. Germline CDR1 and CDR2: SQVTM and ANQGSEA. V lost 2 bases to trimming and J lost 4 bases, with 9 bases between them. This CDR3 reads CSVERSQYEQYF. The CDR3 DNA reads TGCAGCGTTGAACGTTCACAGTACGAGCAGTACTTC.

The CDR3 loop is CASSSTLDRGHCEQYF. The CDR3 bases are TGTGCCAGCAGCTCGACCCTGGACAGGGGGCACTGCGAGCAGTACTTC. The genes are TRBV5-5 and TRBJ2-7, with 11 positions matching TRBD1. Trimming removed 3 bases from V and 6 bases from J; junction bases left unmatched: 11. The CDR3 spans 16 residues. Germline values: CDR1 SGHKS, CDR2 YYEKEE (reference sequence). Drawing the rest from reference TRBV5-5 and TRBJ2-7, the complete variable domain is DAGVTQSPTHLIKTRGQQVTLRCSPISGHKSVSWYQQVLGQGPQFIFQYYEKEERGRGNFPDRFSARQFPNYSSELNVNALLLGDSALYLCASSSTLDRGHCEQYFGPGTRLTVT.

In its sample, this clonotype was seen once. The V and J genes are TRBV19 and TRBJ1-5; D not resolved. V was clipped by 5 bases and J by 0 bases, with 8 bases between them. Germline-derived CDR1 and CDR2 are LNHDA and SQIVND (reference sequence). The CDR3 is 14 amino acids. CDR3 in amino acids: CASSQAFSNQPQHF. In nucleotides, the CDR3 is TGTGCCAGTAGTCAGGCTTTTAGCAATCAGCCCCAGCATTTT.

This clonotype was detected only a few times. The rearrangement uses TRBV20-1 and TRBJ1-5, with a possible D match to TRBD1 (6 bases). V lost 2 bases and J lost 4, with 12 bases in between. The CDR3 is made up of 14 amino acids. Germline V gene lookup returns CDR1 DFQATT and CDR2 SNEGSKA (reference sequence). The CDR3 protein is CSARRRGPNQPQHF. The CDR3 DNA reads TGCAGTGCTAGACGCAGGGGACCGAATCAGCCCCAGCATTTT.

This clonotype was picked up a small number of times. The J gene is TRBJ2-3, the V gene TRBV9; D might be TRBD2 (6 bases). Germline CDR1 reads SGDLS; CDR2 reads YYNGEE. The CDR3 covers 15 residues. Between the trimmed V and J ends, which lost 2 bases and 5 bases, there was a span of 15 bases. The CDR3 protein is CASSVGAGTGDTQYF. The DNA of the CDR3 is TGTGCCAGCAGCGTTGGAGCTGGGACTGGAGATACGCAGTATTTT.

This clonotype was counted only a few times. The rearrangement uses TRBV12-3 or TRBV12-4 and TRBJ1-2, with 9 bases matching TRBD1. After removal of 4 bases from V and 4 bases from J, the junction contained 4 bases not matched to a gene. The CDR3 contains 14 residues. In DNA form, the CDR3 reads TGTGCCAGCAGTTACCTGACAGGGGGCTATGGCTACACCTTC. This codes for CASSYLTGGYGYTF.

This clonotype was seen a few times. The chain carries TRBV29-1 and TRBJ2-5; D unresolved. Germline V CDR1 and CDR2: SQVTM, ANQGSEA. The CDR3 has 13 residues. V lost 0 bases and J lost 5, with 10 bases in between. CDR3 nucleotides: TGCAGCGTTGAAGACCGTCCCCTTGAGACCCAGTACTTC. It codes for CSVEDRPLETQYF. The complete variable domain, with remaining parts taken from reference TRBV29-1 and TRBJ2-5, reads SAVISQKPSRDICQRGTSLTIQCQVDSQVTMMFWYRQQPGQSLTLIATANQGSEATYESGFVIDKFPISRPNLTFSTLTVSNMSPEDSSIYLCSVEDRPLETQYFGPGTRLLVL.

Comments on this clonotype: Sequence at one end of the junction differs from germline and may be a read error. The chain couples TRBV20-1 to TRBJ1-5; possible D gene TRBD1, 5 bases. Germline V gene data show CDR1 as DFQATT and CDR2 as SNEGSKA (reference sequence). CDR3 length: 14 residues. CDR3 bases: TGCTGTGCTAGCCGTGGGACCGCCAATCAGCCCCAGCATTTT. It codes for CCASRGTANQPQHF.

This clonotype has only a few counts. J is TRBJ2-7 and V is TRBV21-1; the table's D call, TRBD1, has no DNA check behind it. TRBV21-1 represents a pseudogene. The CDR3 covers 16 residues. CDR3 protein: CASSKGAGGFPYEQYF. DNA for the CDR3: TGTGCCAGCAGCAAGGGGGCCGGGGGGTTTCCCTACGAGCAGTACTTC.

The chain recombines TRBV20-1 with TRBJ2-5, with unresolved D. The CDR3 length is 15 residues. With 1 base removed from V and 4 bases from J, the gap between germline ends came to 16 bases. Per the germline V gene, CDR1 is DFQATT and CDR2 is SNEGSKA (reference sequence). CDR3 protein: CSARALDGSAETQYF. DNA of the CDR3: TGCAGTGCTAGAGCGTTGGACGGGTCTGCAGAGACCCAGTACTTC.

This clonotype appeared many times. The chain has TRBV5-1 and TRBJ2-3; D call uncertain. The ends were cut back, 0 bases at V and 3 bases at J, with 8 bases in the middle. This CDR3 spans 14 amino acids. Looked up from germline, CDR1 is SGHRS and CDR2 is YFSETQ. The CDR3 protein is CASSLVTRTDTQYF. The CDR3 region has the DNA TGCGCCAGCAGCTTGGTTACTCGGACAGATACGCAGTATTTT. Full variable domain (remainder filled in from reference TRBV5-1 and TRBJ2-3): KAGVTQTPRYLIKTRGQQVTLSCSPISGHRSVSWYQQTPGQGLQFLFEYFSETQRNKGNFPGRFSGRQFSNSRSEMNVSTLELGDSALYLCASSLVTRTDTQYFGPGTRLTVL.

This clonotype was detected ten times or more. This rearrangement joins TRBV5-1 to TRBJ1-1; a possible D gene is TRBD1 (5 bases). The CDR3 runs 14 residues. Germline loops: CDR1 SGHRS, CDR2 YFSETQ. The V end was cut by 4 bases, the J end by 2 bases, with 12 bases between. CDR3 sequence (DNA): TGCGCCAGCAGCGAGAGGGACCCAAACACTGAAGCTTTCTTT. Translated: CASSERDPNTEAFF.

This clonotype has more than one count but fewer than ten. The gene calls are TRBV5-1 and TRBJ2-3, with D perhaps assigned TRBD1 or TRBD2 (5 bases each). The CDR3 is 16 residues long. V dropped 1 base and J dropped 0 bases, with 12 bases sitting between them. Germline loops: CDR1 SGHRS, CDR2 YFSETQ. CDR3 in DNA: TGCGCCAGCAGCTTGAAGGGGACGGGTAGCACAGATACGCAGTATTTT. It translates to CASSLKGTGSTDTQYF. Based on the CDR3 plus reference TRBV5-1 and TRBJ2-3, the full variable domain is KAGVTQTPRYLIKTRGQQVTLSCSPISGHRSVSWYQQTPGQGLQFLFEYFSETQRNKGNFPGRFSGRQFSNSRSEMNVSTLELGDSALYLCASSLKGTGSTDTQYFGPGTRLTVL.

This clonotype was recorded at least ten times. V and J are TRBV20-1 and TRBJ2-3, with unresolved D. V lost 0 bases and J 2 bases, leaving 15 bases between the germline ends. The CDR3 spans 16 residues. Germline CDR1 and CDR2: DFQATT and SNEGSKA (reference sequence). The CDR3 region is CSAREGYSGHTDTQYF. The DNA of the CDR3 is TGCAGTGCTAGAGAAGGATATTCCGGCCACACAGATACGCAGTATTTT.

The sample holds many counts of this clonotype. The chain recombines TRBV12-3 or TRBV12-4 with TRBJ2-7; 9 positions match TRBD1. V gave up 5 bases and J gave up 3 bases; unmatched junction bases: 8. This CDR3 contains 15 residues. The CDR3 DNA sequence: TGTGCCAGCAGTCGCGGGACAGGGAAGTACTACGAGCAGTACTTC. Protein product: CASSRGTGKYYEQYF.

This rearrangement joins TRBV5-1 to TRBJ2-1, with TRBD2 matching 12 bases. The CDR3 is 12 amino acids. Germline V gives CDR1 SGHRS, CDR2 YFSETQ. The trim removed 8 bases at V and 12 bases at J, leaving 6 bases unmatched. In DNA, the CDR3 is TGCGCCAGTAGACTAGCGGGAGTAGGGCAGTTCTTC. It specifies CASRLAGVGQFF.